A selection of T cell receptor beta chains follows, all from one sample in a study of cytomegalovirus exposure and HLA in healthy donors. The repertoire was sequenced with immunoSEQ multiplex PCR; TCRdb's copy has only in-frame clones and lacks some. The data hold 200,000 to 300,000 clones, with approximately 78% observed a single time. Sequencing was performed on PBMCs. The receptor set was obtained from a boy aged 5-17 years in good health and CMV-seronegative. CDR3s include the opening cysteine and the closing phenylalanine or tryptophan. The D gene is left open where the match is weak. Size tells how often a clone was seen (once, few, many) or the class of an expanded clone, and some rows leave it out.

J,size,V,D,DNA,CDR3
TRBJ2-1,.,TRBV2,.,TGTGCCAGCAGTGAGGTAAGCGGAACCTACAATGAGCAGTTCTTC,CASSEVSGTYNEQFF
TRBJ2-3,once,TRBV9,TRBD2,TGTGCCAGCAGCCCCCAACTAGCGGGGGTCACAGATACGCAGTATTTT,CASSPQLAGVTDTQYF
TRBJ1-2,few,TRBV11-2,.,TGTGCCAGCAGTGTGCCCCGCGACAAAGACTACACCTTC,CASSVPRDKDYTF
TRBJ1-1,.,TRBV29-1,.,TGCAGCGTTGAAGGGCAGGGCTGGACTGAAGCTTTCTTT,CSVEGQGWTEAFF
TRBJ2-7,.,TRBV7-9,.,TGTGCCAGCAGCCCACCGGGGGTGGGCTACGAGCAGTACTTC,CASSPPGVGYEQYF
TRBJ2-7,.,TRBV2,TRBD2,TGTGCCAGCAGTGGGGAGGGCACTCCGAGCATTCTCTACGAGCAGTACTTC,CASSGEGTPSILYEQYF
TRBJ2-5,.,TRBV10-3,TRBD2,TGTGCCATCAGCCGGAGCAGCGGGGGGGCTGAGGAGACCCAGTACTTC,CAISRSSGGAEETQYF
TRBJ1-1,.,TRBV11-3,TRBD1,TGTGCCAGCAGCGAAGAACAGGGGAGAGGCACTGAAGCTTTCTTT,CASSEEQGRGTEAFF
TRBJ1-1,.,TRBV10-3,TRBD1,TGTGCCTCAACACCCGGGACAGGGCCCACTGAAGCTTTCTTT,CASTPGTGPTEAFF
TRBJ2-3,once,TRBV5-1,.,TGCGCCAGCAGCTCCGCTCCGAGGGGCACAGATACGCAGTATTTT,CASSSAPRGTDTQYF
TRBJ1-2,once,TRBV11-3,TRBD1,TGTGCCAGCAGCTCCCGAGACAGGGTGGCTGGCTACACCTTC,CASSSRDRVAGYTF
TRBJ1-2,.,TRBV6-6,TRBD1,TGTGCCAGCACCGACAGGGGCTTGTTTTATGGCTACACCTTC,CASTDRGLFYGYTF
TRBJ2-2,once,TRBV6-5,.,TGTGCCAGCAGTTCCTTGACAGTTACCGGGGAGCTGTTTTTT,CASSSLTVTGELFF
TRBJ2-3,.,TRBV4-1,TRBD2,TGCGCCAGCAGCCAAGGCCCGATACTAGCGGGAGGGACAGATACGCAGTATTTT,CASSQGPILAGGTDTQYF
TRBJ2-7,.,TRBV11-3,TRBD2,TGTGCCAGCAGTTATAGCGGGGGGGCCAGAGAGCAGTACTTC,CASSYSGGAREQYF
TRBJ2-1,.,TRBV11-3,TRBD2,TGTGCCAGCAGCTCCGAGCGGGGGGGCTCCTACAATGAGCAGTTCTTC,CASSSERGGSYNEQFF
TRBJ1-4,.,TRBV7-9,.,TGTGCCAGCAGCTTAGGAGGGGGAAGACTGTTTTTT,CASSLGGGRLFF
TRBJ1-1,.,TRBV6-6,TRBD1,TGTGCCAGCAGTGAGACAGGGAAAAACACTGAAGCTTTCTTT,CASSETGKNTEAFF
TRBJ2-1,.,TRBV7-3,.,TGTGCCAGCAGCTTACTAGGGGATCGGCAGTTCTTC,CASSLLGDRQFF
TRBJ2-7,.,TRBV5-1,TRBD2,TGCGCCAGCAGTCGGGGGGTAGCGGCGCCCTACGAGCAGTACTTC,CASSRGVAAPYEQYF
TRBJ1-2,.,TRBV5-1,TRBD1,TGCGCCAGCAGCTTGGCGGGACAGGGGGCGAATGGCTACACCTTC,CASSLAGQGANGYTF
TRBJ2-3,.,TRBV4-1,.,TGCGCCAGCAGCTACCTAGGGGTAGATACGCAGTATTTT,CASSYLGVDTQYF
TRBJ1-6,.,TRBV27,.,TGTGCCAGCAGTCCCGGTGATGGAGGTGATGCGGCCCTCCACTTT,CASSPGDGGDAALHF
TRBJ1-6,.,TRBV30,.,TGTGCCTGGAGGGGAGGTTATGCCCGGAGCTCCTATAATTCACCCCTCCACTTT,CAWRGGYARSSYNSPLHF
TRBJ1-2,.,TRBV4-1,TRBD1,TGCGCCAGCAGCCAGTCTGACAGGGGGCGCATCTATGGCTACACCTTC,CASSQSDRGRIYGYTF
TRBJ2-7,.,TRBV6-5,TRBD1,TGTGCCAGCAGTACACAGGGGGCCCTAGTTGACGAGCAGTACTTC,CASSTQGALVDEQYF
TRBJ2-5,.,TRBV7-6,.,TGTGCCAGCAGCTTAGTTAGCCTTGAGGAGACCCAGTACTTC,CASSLVSLEETQYF
TRBJ2-3,.,TRBV5-1,TRBD1,TGCGCCAGCAGCATCGACAGGGGTGATGGGGATACGCAGTATTTT,CASSIDRGDGDTQYF
TRBJ2-2,.,TRBV5-1,.,TGCGCCAGCACGAATAGAGACGGGGAGCTGTTTTTT,CASTNRDGELFF
TRBJ1-1,.,TRBV2,.,TGTGCCAGCAGTGTTAGCCCCGGAGCTTTCTTT,CASSVSPGAFF
TRBJ2-1,.,TRBV7-2,TRBD2,TGTGCCAGCAGCCCGATCGGGACTAGCGGGATTTACGGGTTCTTC,CASSPIGTSGIYGFF
TRBJ1-2,.,TRBV5-4,.,TGTGCCAGCAGCCAGAGCGGACAGAACTATGGCTACACCTTC,CASSQSGQNYGYTF
TRBJ2-5,once,TRBV5-1,TRBD1,TGCGCCAGCAGCGCGGGACAGGGGACCGGCCAAGAGACCCAGTACTTC,CASSAGQGTGQETQYF
TRBJ1-4,few,TRBV27,.,TGTGCCAGCAGTTTATACGCGCTTAGGACTGGAACTGAAAAACTGTTTTTT,CASSLYALRTGTEKLFF
TRBJ1-2,.,TRBV9,.,TGTGCCAGCAGCGTAGATCCAGCTAACTATGGCTACACCTTC,CASSVDPANYGYTF
TRBJ2-3,many,TRBV27,.,TGTGCCAGCAGCCTATTAGCGTACGCAGATACGCAGTATTTT,CASSLLAYADTQYF
TRBJ2-5,.,TRBV21-1,.,TGTGCCAGCAGCGTAGGGGCAGGGAAAGAGACCCAGTACTTC,CASSVGAGKETQYF
TRBJ2-7,.,TRBV11-3,TRBD2,TGTGCCAGCAGCTTAGGACTAGCGGGCCTCGAGCAGTACTTC,CASSLGLAGLEQYF
TRBJ2-1,.,TRBV5-1,TRBD2,TGCGCCAGCAGTCTAGCGGGGCCTAACAATGAGCAGTTCTTC,CASSLAGPNNEQFF
TRBJ1-2,.,TRBV6-5,.,TGTGCCAGCAGTTACTCCAGGGATCGCTATGGCTACACCTTC,CASSYSRDRYGYTF
TRBJ1-1,.,TRBV7-3,.,TGTGCCAGCAGCTTTAGGAGGAACACTGAAGCTTTCTTT,CASSFRRNTEAFF
TRBJ1-1,.,TRBV6-1,TRBD1,TGTGCCAGCAGTGTCGGGACAGGTGGTGAAGCTTTCTTT,CASSVGTGGEAFF
TRBJ2-1,.,TRBV25-1,.,TGTGCCAGCAGTGATATGCGGGGAAGGAATGAGCAGTTCTTC,CASSDMRGRNEQFF
TRBJ2-2,.,TRBV6-1,TRBD1,TGTGCCAGCAGTGTCGCCGGGACAGCGAACACCGGGGAGCTGTTTTTT,CASSVAGTANTGELFF
TRBJ2-5,few,TRBV9,TRBD1,TGTGCCAGCAGCGCGGACAGGGGTTGGAGTCGAGAGACCCAGTACTTC,CASSADRGWSRETQYF
TRBJ2-2,.,TRBV5-1,.,TGCGCCAGCAGCTTCAGCCAGGCGAACACCGGGGAGCTGTTTTTT,CASSFSQANTGELFF
TRBJ2-5,once,TRBV9,.,TGTGCCAGCAGCGTCACGGCGGACCAAGAGACCCAGTACTTC,CASSVTADQETQYF
TRBJ1-5,.,TRBV4-1,.,TGCGCCAGCAGCCAAGAATACCCAGGGAATCAGCCCCAGCATTTT,CASSQEYPGNQPQHF
TRBJ2-1,.,TRBV25-1,.,TGTGCCAGCAGTGAACGGAGGGCCCCCTACAATGAGCAGTTCTTC,CASSERRAPYNEQFF
TRBJ1-1,.,TRBV30,TRBD1,TGTGCCTGGAGTGTATTAGGACAGGCGGGTACTGAAGCTTTCTTT,CAWSVLGQAGTEAFF
TRBJ2-4,.,TRBV5-1,.,TGCGCCAGCAGCTCCCGGACCCAGGGTACTCTACTAGCCAAAAACATTCAGTACTTC,CASSSRTQGTLLAKNIQYF
TRBJ1-1,few,TRBV10-3,TRBD1,TGTGCCACAATAAACACCGGGACAGGGGACACTGAAGCTTTCTTT,CATINTGTGDTEAFF
TRBJ2-3,.,TRBV13,.,TGTGCCAGCAAAAACGGAAGGAGGGGAGATACGCAGTATTTT,CASKNGRRGDTQYF
TRBJ1-4,.,TRBV14,.,TGTGCCAGCAGCCAAGATCGTGGACAGTTTAATGAAAAACTGTTTTTT,CASSQDRGQFNEKLFF
TRBJ1-1,.,TRBV18,.,TGTGCCAGCTCACCGCAACTTTCCCGCATGAACACTGAAGCTTTCTTT,CASSPQLSRMNTEAFF
TRBJ2-3,.,TRBV30,.,TGTGCCTGGAGACTAGCCCTCGGGGGAGGGCAGTATTTT,CAWRLALGGGQYF
TRBJ2-5,.,TRBV6-6,TRBD2,TGTGCCAGCAGCCTAGCGGGGCAGCAAGAGACCCAGTACTTC,CASSLAGQQETQYF
TRBJ1-1,.,TRBV11-3,TRBD1,TGTGCCAGCAGCTTGGACAGGGACACTGAAGCTTTCTTT,CASSLDRDTEAFF